Listed below are T cell receptor beta chains from one sample, sequenced in a study of cytomegalovirus exposure and HLA in healthy donors. Repertoires were generated with immunoSEQ multiplex PCR, while TCRdb's copy carries only in-frame clones and drops some. The data contain approximately 150,000 clones, 60% to 85% of them singletons. Specimen: PBMCs. The receptors derive from a woman between 18 and 30 years old in good health and CMV-seronegative. Both conserved end residues are part of each CDR3. A D gene is named only where the DNA matches it firmly. The size field is filled for only some rows; it gives once, few, many or a size class.

clone_size	d_call	v_call	j_call	cdr3_nt	cdr3_aa
few	NA	TRBV5-5	TRBJ1-1	TGTGCCAGCAGCTTTAACGCTGGCAGAATGAACACTGAAGCTTTCTTT	CASSFNAGRMNTEAFF
NA	NA	TRBV6-1	TRBJ1-5	TGTGCCAGCAGTGGGTTCGGACAGATGGATCAGCCCCAGCATTTT	CASSGFGQMDQPQHF
NA	NA	TRBV29-1	TRBJ1-2	TGCAGCGTTGACCGTGGGGGAGGGAACTATGGCTACACCTTC	CSVDRGGGNYGYTF
NA	NA	TRBV6-1	TRBJ2-4	TGTGCCAGCAGTGCGGACAGCAGTTTCGATCCCTTAGCCAAAAACATTCAGTACTTC	CASSADSSFDPLAKNIQYF
NA	NA	TRBV6-5	TRBJ1-2	TGTGCCAGCACACGGGGGGCCGCTGGCTACACCTTC	CASTRGAAGYTF
NA	NA	TRBV25-1	TRBJ2-7	TGTGCCAGCAGTCCTACAGGATTATGGCAGTACTTC	CASSPTGLWQYF
NA	TRBD2	TRBV6-5	TRBJ2-7	TGTGCCAGCAGTTACTTTAGCGGGAGGAGGAACGAGCAGTACTTC	CASSYFSGRRNEQYF
NA	NA	TRBV11-2	TRBJ2-1	TGTGCCAGCAGCTTAGAGTCGCTAGCGCCTTACAATGAGCAGTTCTTC	CASSLESLAPYNEQFF
NA	TRBD1	TRBV6-5	TRBJ1-2	TGTGCCAGCAGTTACCGGGACAGGCTTGGCTACACCTTC	CASSYRDRLGYTF
NA	NA	TRBV18	TRBJ1-1	TGTGCCAGCTCACCCATTGCCGGCACTGAAGCTTTCTTT	CASSPIAGTEAFF
NA	NA	TRBV11-2	TRBJ2-1	TGTGCCAGCAGCTTAGCTGTAGGAGCCTACAATGAGCAGTTCTTC	CASSLAVGAYNEQFF
NA	NA	TRBV19	TRBJ2-3	TGTGCCAGTAGTATAGCGGATACGCAGTATTTT	CASSIADTQYF
few	NA	TRBV6-5	TRBJ2-5	TGTGCCAGCAGCTCAGGGGCCCAAGAGACCCAGTACTTC	CASSSGAQETQYF
once	TRBD1	TRBV7-9	TRBJ2-7	TGTGCCAGCAGCGACCGGGACAGTCCCTACGAGCAGTACTTC	CASSDRDSPYEQYF
NA	TRBD2	TRBV29-1	TRBJ2-7	TGCAGCGTTTTCGGGACTAGCGGGAGTCACGAGCAGTACTTC	CSVFGTSGSHEQYF
few	NA	TRBV5-1	TRBJ2-7	TGCGCCAGCAGCTTGTTCGCCAGCGAGGGAGGAGAGCAGTACTTC	CASSLFASEGGEQYF
NA	TRBD2	TRBV7-8	TRBJ2-2	TGTGCCAGCAGTCCCGGGACTAGCGGGATACTCACCGGGGAGCTGTTTTTT	CASSPGTSGILTGELFF
NA	NA	TRBV19	TRBJ2-3	TGTGCCAGTAGTATAAGACTAGTTGGGGGCACAGATACGCAGTATTTT	CASSIRLVGGTDTQYF
NA	TRBD1	TRBV7-9	TRBJ1-2	TGTGCCAGCAGGCCAAGGTTCGGACAGGAACACTATGGCTACACCTTC	CASRPRFGQEHYGYTF
NA	TRBD2	TRBV18	TRBJ2-2	TGTGCCAGCTCACAGCTAAGCGGGAGGGCCGGCACCGGGGAGCTGTTTTTT	CASSQLSGRAGTGELFF
once	NA	TRBV18	TRBJ2-7	TGTGCCAGCTCACCAAGGCAGGTCCACGAGCAGTACTTC	CASSPRQVHEQYF
NA	NA	TRBV5-4	TRBJ1-4	TGTGCCAGCAGCTTGGGCCAGGGAGGAAGGGAAAAACTGTTTTTT	CASSLGQGGREKLFF
NA	NA	TRBV6-5	TRBJ2-1	TGTGCCAGCAGTTACTCGTCCCCCCCTCCGTACAATGAGCAGTTCTTC	CASSYSSPPPYNEQFF
NA	TRBD1	TRBV6-1	TRBJ1-1	TGTGCCAGCAGTGGAGCTTGGGACAGCAATGAAGCTTTCTTT	CASSGAWDSNEAFF
NA	NA	TRBV7-6	TRBJ1-3	TGTGCCAGCAGCTTTTGGGAGACTGGAAACACCATATATTTT	CASSFWETGNTIYF
NA	NA	TRBV5-1	TRBJ2-2	TGCGCCAGCAGCTTGGTGGGGCGGGGAGCCGGGGAGCTGTTTTTT	CASSLVGRGAGELFF
once	TRBD1	TRBV5-1	TRBJ1-1	TGCGCCAGCAGCAGGACAACAGGGGGGAACACTGAAGCTTTCTTT	CASSRTTGGNTEAFF
NA	TRBD1	TRBV18	TRBJ1-1	TGTGCCAGCTCACCAACCAGGGGGGACACTGAAGCTTTCTTT	CASSPTRGDTEAFF
NA	NA	TRBV15	TRBJ1-1	TGTGCCACCAGCATTGAATGGGAGGGGAACACTGAAGCTTTCTTT	CATSIEWEGNTEAFF
NA	NA	TRBV18	TRBJ1-4	TGTGCCAGCTCACCACCGGGACAACTCCGAGGGGAAAAACTGTTTTTT	CASSPPGQLRGEKLFF
NA	TRBD2	TRBV13	TRBJ2-1	TGTGCCAGCAGCCCGGGCGAGCGGGACGGTCAGGAGCAGTTCTTC	CASSPGERDGQEQFF
NA	NA	TRBV21-1	TRBJ2-7	TGTGCCAGCAGCAAAGGGGGGACTACCACGGACGAGCAGTACTTC	CASSKGGTTTDEQYF
NA	NA	TRBV14	TRBJ2-3	TGTGCCAGCAGCCAAGATAGAAGCACAGATACGCAGTATTTT	CASSQDRSTDTQYF
NA	NA	TRBV5-6	TRBJ1-2	TGTGCCAGCAGCTCCCTCTTAAATGGCTACACCTTC	CASSSLLNGYTF
NA	NA	TRBV19	TRBJ2-4	TGTGCCAGTAGTATAGACCTGGGGGGAGCGAACATTCAGTACTTC	CASSIDLGGANIQYF
few	TRBD1	TRBV6-1	TRBJ2-7	TGTGCGGGGATTTTCGGGGACAGCCGAGACTACGAGCAGTACTTC	CAGIFGDSRDYEQYF
NA	NA	TRBV5-5	TRBJ1-3	TGTGCCAGCAGCTTGGCTACTGGAAACACCATATATTTT	CASSLATGNTIYF
NA	NA	TRBV6-1	TRBJ2-7	TGTGCCAGCAGCCGGGATCTCTCTGTCGACGAGCAGTACTTC	CASSRDLSVDEQYF
NA	TRBD1	TRBV15	TRBJ1-2	TGTGCCACCAGCAGAACCGGGACAGAGAACTATGGCTACACCTTC	CATSRTGTENYGYTF
NA	NA	TRBV19	TRBJ1-2	TGTGCCAGTAGTATCGTAGCTTATGGCTACACCTTC	CASSIVAYGYTF
once	TRBD1	TRBV27	TRBJ1-2	TGTGCCAGCAGTTCGGGACAGGGATATAACTATGGCTACACCTTC	CASSSGQGYNYGYTF
NA	TRBD1	TRBV11-2	TRBJ2-7	TGTGCCAGCAGCTCTTGGACAGGTGGTTCCTACGAGCAGTACTTC	CASSSWTGGSYEQYF
NA	NA	TRBV5-6	TRBJ2-3	TGTGCCAGCAGCGCCGGATGGGGCGCAGATACGCAGTATTTT	CASSAGWGADTQYF
NA	NA	TRBV5-4	TRBJ2-7	TGTGCCAGCAGATCAGACAAGAACAACTACGAGCAGTACTTC	CASRSDKNNYEQYF
few	NA	TRBV21-1	TRBJ1-1	TGTGCCAGCAGCAAATTTTTCTCGAACACTGAAGCTTTCTTT	CASSKFFSNTEAFF
few	NA	TRBV29-1	TRBJ1-3	TGCAGCGTTGACGGTGGAAACACCATATATTTT	CSVDGGNTIYF
NA	NA	TRBV2	TRBJ2-7	TGTGCCAGCAGGAAAGGGGGAGCCGGCTACGAGCAGTACTTC	CASRKGGAGYEQYF
NA	NA	TRBV7-9	TRBJ1-2	TGTGCCAGCAGCTCAACGGGGACATACTATGGCTACACCTTC	CASSSTGTYYGYTF
NA	NA	TRBV19	TRBJ1-3	TGTGCCAGTAGTACATCCGGGACTGGAAACACCATATATTTT	CASSTSGTGNTIYF
NA	TRBD1	TRBV5-6	TRBJ2-7	TGTGCCAGCAGCTCCCGGACAGGGAGGAGCTCCTACGAGCAGTACTTC	CASSSRTGRSSYEQYF
NA	TRBD1	TRBV5-1	TRBJ2-7	TGCGCCAGCAGCTTGAAAGGACAGGGGGACGAGCAGTACTTC	CASSLKGQGDEQYF
NA	NA	TRBV6-6	TRBJ2-3	TGTGCCAGCAGTTATCTTCCTAGCGGCACAGATACGCAGTATTTT	CASSYLPSGTDTQYF